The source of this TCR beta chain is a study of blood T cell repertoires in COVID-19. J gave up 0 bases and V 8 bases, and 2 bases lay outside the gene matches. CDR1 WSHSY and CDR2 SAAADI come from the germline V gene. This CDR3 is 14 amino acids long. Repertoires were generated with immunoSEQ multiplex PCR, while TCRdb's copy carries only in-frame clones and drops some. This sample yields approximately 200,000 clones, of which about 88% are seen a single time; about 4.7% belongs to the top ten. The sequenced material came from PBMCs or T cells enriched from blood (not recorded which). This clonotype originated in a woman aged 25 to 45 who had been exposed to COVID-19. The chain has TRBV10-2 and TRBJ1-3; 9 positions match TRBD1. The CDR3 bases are TGCGCCAGCGGACAGGGGTACTCTGGAAACACCATATATTTT. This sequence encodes CASGQGYSGNTIYF.